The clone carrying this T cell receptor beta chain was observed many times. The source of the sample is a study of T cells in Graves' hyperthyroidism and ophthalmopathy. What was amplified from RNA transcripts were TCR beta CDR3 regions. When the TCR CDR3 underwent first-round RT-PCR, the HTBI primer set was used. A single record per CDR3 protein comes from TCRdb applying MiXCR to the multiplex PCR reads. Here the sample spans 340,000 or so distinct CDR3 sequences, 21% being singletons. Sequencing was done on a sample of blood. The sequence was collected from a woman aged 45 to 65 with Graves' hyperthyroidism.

The CDR3 protein is CASSLAGPHYGYTF. The DNA for the CDR3 is TGTGCCAGCAGTTTGGCCGGGCCGCACTATGGCTACACCTTC. The rearrangement joins TRBV12-3 or TRBV12-4 to TRBJ1-2; D is ambiguous. The CDR3 runs 14 residues. The V gene lost 3 bases and the J gene lost 3 bases, with 11 bases spanning the gap.